This TCR beta chain was profiled in a study of blood T cell repertoires in COVID-19. Study in general: COVID-19 samples collected from the United States, Italy and Spain covered acute and convalescent phases. Sample material is recorded as cDNA or gDNA derived from T cells, B-cell-depleted T cells, or PBMCs.

CDR1 and CDR2 from the germline V gene are LNHNV and YYDKDF (reference sequence). This CDR3 is 14 amino acids long. The germline V and J ends were trimmed by 6 bases and 8 bases, with 16 bases remaining between them. Participants' own reports of clinical history determined their cohort assignment. Donors of Cohort 3 who recovered were those that had two negative PCRs, clearance, or symptom resolution. The assay was immunoSEQ multiplex PCR, and TCRdb's table has in-frame clones only and misses some. The sample lists 150,000 to 200,000 clones, approximately 88% seen once, with around 13% in the top ten.

The V call is TRBV15, the J call TRBJ1-4; a weak D match, TRBD1 (6 bases). The sequence came from a woman in her sixties who had recovered from COVID-19. Sequences were obtained from PBMCs or T cells enriched from blood (not recorded which). The CDR3 loop reads CATRTGSFREKLFF. DNA for the CDR3: TGTGCCACCAGAACAGGGTCATTTCGGGAAAAACTGTTTTTT.